This T cell receptor (beta chain) is drawn from a study of blood T cell repertoires in COVID-19. As for the study in general: Samples came from the United States, Italy and Spain, spanning acute and convalescent COVID-19. T cells, B-cell-depleted T cells, or PBMCs supplied cDNA or gDNA.

How the authors handled the data: Amplified reference gene primers provided the basis for estimating nucleated cell counts. The table came from immunoSEQ multiplex PCR; TCRdb's copy has only in-frame clones and leaves some out. D and trimming were read from the DNA, whereas the V and J calls and clone size are those reported in that table. Of some 190,000 clones listed, around 83% are singletons. The CDR3 runs 17 residues. Germline V CDR1 and CDR2: KGHSH, LQKENI. The ends lost 3 bases at V and 2 bases at J; junction bases unmatched: 12. The sample was peripheral blood. The receptor was derived from a woman in her sixties or seventies with acute or convalescent COVID-19. The rearrangement links TRBV18 to TRBJ2-5; 7 bases align to TRBD2. The CDR3 spells CASSPPQIAGLQETQYF. CDR3 DNA sequence: TGTGCCAGCTCACCTCCTCAAATAGCGGGCTTACAAGAGACCCAGTACTTC. Combining the CDR3 with reference TRBV18 and TRBJ2-5 gives the whole variable domain NAGVMQNPRHLVRRRGQEARLRCSPMKGHSHVYWYRQLPEEGLKFMVYLQKENIIDESGMPKERFSAEFPKEGPSILRIQQVVRGDSAAYFCASSPPQIAGLQETQYFGPGTRLLVL.